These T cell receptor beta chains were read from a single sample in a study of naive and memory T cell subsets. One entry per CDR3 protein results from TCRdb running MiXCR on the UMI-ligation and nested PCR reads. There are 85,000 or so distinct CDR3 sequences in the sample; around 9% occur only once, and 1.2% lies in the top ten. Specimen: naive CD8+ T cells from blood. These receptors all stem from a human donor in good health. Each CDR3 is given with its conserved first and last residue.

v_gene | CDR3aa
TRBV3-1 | CASSRGLAENIQYF
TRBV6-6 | CASSYSVRHIEAFF
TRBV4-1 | CASSQVGGRGKRDSYNEQFF
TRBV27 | CASLSSTDTQYF
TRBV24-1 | CATSDAGGFQPQHF
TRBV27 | CASSLSGGGWYGYTF
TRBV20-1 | CSASEGIGINTDTQYF
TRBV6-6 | CASSYTVRVLQYPNSPLHF
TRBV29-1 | CSVASGTSLGEQFF
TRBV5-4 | CASSLMGTGGLNTEAFF
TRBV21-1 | CASRLGDCGNQPQHF
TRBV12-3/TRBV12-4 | CASSPEYSNQPQHF